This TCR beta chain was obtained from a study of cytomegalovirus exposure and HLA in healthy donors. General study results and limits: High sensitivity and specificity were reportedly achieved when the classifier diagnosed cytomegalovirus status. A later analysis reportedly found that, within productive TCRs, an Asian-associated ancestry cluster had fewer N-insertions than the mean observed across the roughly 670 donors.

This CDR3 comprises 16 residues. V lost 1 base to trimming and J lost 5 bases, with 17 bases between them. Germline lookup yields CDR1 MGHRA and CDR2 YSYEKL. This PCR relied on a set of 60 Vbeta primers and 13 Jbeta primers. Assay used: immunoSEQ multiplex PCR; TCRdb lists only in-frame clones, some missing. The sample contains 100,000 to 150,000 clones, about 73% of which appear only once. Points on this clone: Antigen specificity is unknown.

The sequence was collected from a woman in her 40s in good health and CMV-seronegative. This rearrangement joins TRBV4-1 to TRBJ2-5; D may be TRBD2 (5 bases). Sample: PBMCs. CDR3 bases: TGCGCCAGCAGCCAAGGTCCGGGATTGGCTTGGGAGACCCAGTACTTC. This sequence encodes CASSQGPGLAWETQYF.